The 16 T cell receptor beta chains reported below all come from one sample, sequenced in a study of blood T cell repertoires in COVID-19. The data were produced by immunoSEQ multiplex PCR, yet TCRdb's version contains in-frame clones alone and is incomplete. Of hundreds of thousands of clones in the sample, approximately 85% were seen once. The material sequenced was peripheral blood. The source of these receptors is a man aged 45-65 years with active or convalescent COVID-19.

The V and J genes are TRBV30 and TRBJ1-2, with TRBD1 as a possible D gene (6 bases). Looked up from germline, CDR1 is GTSNPN and CDR2 is SVGIG (reference sequence). CDR3 length equals 13 residues. The V and J ends lost 2 bases and 5 bases respectively, with 12 bases between them. The CDR3 DNA reads TGTGCCTGGAGTAGGGGGAACACTTATGGCTACACCTTC. Its translation is CAWSRGNTYGYTF.

This clone was observed a few times. The CDR3 nucleotides are TGTGCCAGCAGAAAAACTAGCGGGATCTACAATGAGCAGTTCTTC. This translates into CASRKTSGIYNEQFF. This chain joins TRBV28 and TRBJ2-1; 10 nucleotides agree with TRBD2. Losses at the gene ends were 6 bases for V and 3 bases for J; bases not matched to a gene: 5. CDR3 length equals 15 residues. Germline CDR1 is MDHEN and CDR2 is SYDVKM.

In its sample, this clone was seen a few times. The gene calls are TRBV2 and TRBJ1-5; 9 bases are a match to TRBD1. The CDR3 spans 14 residues. Looked up from germline, CDR1 is SNHLY and CDR2 is FYNNEI. With 7 bases clipped from V and 3 bases from J, the junction kept 4 bases outside the gene matches. The CDR3 region is CASTGQGLNQPQHF. CDR3 nucleotides: TGTGCCAGCACCGGACAGGGGCTCAATCAGCCCCAGCATTTT.

The chain is built from TRBV5-1 and TRBJ2-7; D is possibly TRBD2 (5 bases). Looked up from germline, CDR1 is SGHRS and CDR2 is YFSETQ. V was pared by 0 bases and J by 6 bases, with 13 bases between. The CDR3 is 14 residues long. The CDR3 DNA follows: TGCGCCAGCAGCTTGGGAGGGTTCGGCGGCGAGCAGTACTTC. It translates to CASSLGGFGGEQYF.

The chain has TRBV7-7 and TRBJ2-1, with TRBD2 matching 16 bases. The CDR3 consists of 17 residues. Germline trimming cut 5 bases from V and 8 bases from J; bases unmatched to any gene: 9. Germline loops: CDR1 SSHAT, CDR2 FNYEAQ (reference sequence). This CDR3 reads CASSTGTSGRASDEQFF. The CDR3, as DNA: TGTGCCAGCAGCACTGGGACTAGCGGGAGGGCATCCGATGAGCAGTTCTTC. The full variable domain, its missing parts supplied by reference TRBV7-7 and TRBJ2-1, is GAGVSQSPRYKVTKRGQDVTLRCDPISSHATLYWYQQALGQGPEFLTYFNYEAQPDKSGLPSDRFSAERPEGSISTLTIQRTEQRDSAMYRCASSTGTSGRASDEQFFGPGTRLTVL.

The V gene is TRBV2, the J gene TRBJ1-3; no reliable D call. Per the germline V gene, CDR1 is SNHLY and CDR2 is FYNNEI. The CDR3 spans 15 residues. Trimming removed 8 bases at V and 4 bases at J, with 18 bases between. CDR3 sequence: CASEFFFGTGNTIYF. Here the CDR3 DNA reads TGTGCCAGCGAATTTTTCTTCGGTACCGGAAACACCATATATTTT.

The gene calls are TRBV6-5 and TRBJ1-1; 10 bases fit TRBD1. The trim removed 0 bases at V and 4 bases at J, leaving 5 bases unmatched. Germline assignment: CDR1 MNHEY and CDR2 SVGAGI. The CDR3 sequence is 16 residues long. The CDR3 reads CASSYSSGTGVTEAFF. CDR3 nucleotide sequence: TGTGCCAGCAGTTACTCATCCGGGACAGGGGTCACTGAAGCTTTCTTT.

The J gene is TRBJ2-1, the V gene TRBV9; D unclear. The CDR3 spans 15 residues. CDR1 and CDR2 from the germline V gene are SGDLS and YYNGEE. Trimming pared 0 bases from V and 8 bases from J, leaving 15 bases between. This CDR3 reads CASSVGTVSPHEQFF. DNA for the CDR3: TGTGCCAGCAGCGTAGGAACAGTAAGCCCCCATGAGCAGTTCTTC.

The chain couples TRBV27 to TRBJ1-6; D is possibly TRBD1 (6 bases). Per germline, CDR1 MNHEY and CDR2 SMNVEV (reference sequence). The CDR3 contains 16 residues. Trimming stripped 1 base from V and 7 bases from J, with 14 bases between. As DNA, the CDR3 is TGTGCCAGCAGTTTATTGGCCGGGACACAGAATTCACCCCTCCACTTT. This codes for CASSLLAGTQNSPLHF.

This clone was found a few times. The V gene is TRBV11-3, the J gene TRBJ1-3; 8 nucleotides align to TRBD1. Germline CDR1 and CDR2: SGHNT and YENEEA. The V and J ends lost 5 bases and 0 bases, in that order; junction bases with no gene match: 12. This CDR3 has 18 residues. CDR3 DNA sequence: TGTGCCAGCAGCCCAGGACAGGGCGGCGAGTTCTCTGGAAACACCATATATTTT. Its protein is CASSPGQGGEFSGNTIYF.

The chain is built from TRBV10-2 and TRBJ1-2; weak D call: TRBD1 (5 bases). This CDR3 spans 14 amino acids. The ends were cut back, 4 bases at V and 3 bases at J, with 12 bases in the middle. CDR1 is WSHSY and CDR2 is SAAADI in the germline V gene. CDR3 region: CASSGGDGYYGYTF. Here the CDR3 DNA reads TGCGCCAGCAGTGGGGGGGATGGTTACTATGGCTACACCTTC.

This rearrangement joins TRBV5-1 to TRBJ1-1; 7 nucleotides agree with TRBD1. The CDR3 is made up of 14 amino acids. V trimming: 4 bases; J trimming: 6 bases; junction bases outside the gene matches: 9. Germline CDR1 is SGHRS and CDR2 is YFSETQ. The CDR3 DNA is TGCGCCAGCAGCCATCCGACAGGGATGGCTGAAGCTTTCTTT. Residues: CASSHPTGMAEAFF.

J is TRBJ1-5 and V is TRBV5-6; 7 bases match TRBD1. J was trimmed by 1 base and V by 0 bases; bases with no gene match: 1. Germline V gene data show CDR1 as SGHDT and CDR2 as YYEEEE. This CDR3 region has 15 residues. CDR3 nucleotides: TGTGCCAGCAGCTTGGCAGGGGGGAGCAATCAGCCCCAGCATTTT. It codes for CASSLAGGSNQPQHF.

The chain joins TRBV3-1 (or the pseudogene TRBV3-2) to TRBJ2-7; 10 bases are a match to TRBD2. Germline values: CDR1 LGHDT, CDR2 YNNKEL (reference sequence). This CDR3 has 16 amino acids. V lost 0 bases to trimming and J lost 5 bases; unmatched junction nucleotides: 7. The CDR3 DNA reads TGTGCCAGCAGCCAAGAGCTGCGGACTAGCGGTAACGAGCAGTACTTC. Residues: CASSQELRTSGNEQYF.

The chain employs TRBV5-1 and TRBJ2-1, with TRBD2 as a possible D gene (6 bases). V dropped 7 bases and J dropped 5 bases, with 13 bases sitting between them. This CDR3 comprises 13 residues. CDR1 and CDR2 from the germline V gene are SGHRS and YFSETQ. The CDR3 is CASGTSSDNEQFF. In nucleotides, the CDR3 is TGCGCCAGCGGTACTAGCTCAGACAATGAGCAGTTCTTC.

The chain couples TRBV24-1 to TRBJ2-5, with D possibly matching TRBD2 (5 bases). Per the germline V gene, CDR1 is KGHDR and CDR2 is SFDVKD. With 4 bases removed from V and 5 bases from J, the gap between germline ends came to 10 bases. CDR3 length: 13 residues. CDR3: CATSDSGGETQYF. The CDR3, as DNA: TGTGCCACCAGTGACTCCGGCGGGGAGACCCAGTACTTC.